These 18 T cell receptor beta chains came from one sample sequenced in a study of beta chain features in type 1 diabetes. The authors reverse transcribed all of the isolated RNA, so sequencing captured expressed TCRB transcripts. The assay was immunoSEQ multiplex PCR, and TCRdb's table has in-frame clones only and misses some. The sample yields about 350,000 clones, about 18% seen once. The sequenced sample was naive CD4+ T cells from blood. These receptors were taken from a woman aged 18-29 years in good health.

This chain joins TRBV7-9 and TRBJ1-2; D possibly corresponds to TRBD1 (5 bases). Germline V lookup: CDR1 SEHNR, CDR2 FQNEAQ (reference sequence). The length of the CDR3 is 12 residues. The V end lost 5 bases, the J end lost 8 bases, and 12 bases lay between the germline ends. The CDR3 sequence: CASSPRDGGYTF. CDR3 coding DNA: TGTGCCAGCAGCCCCAGGGATGGCGGCTACACCTTC.

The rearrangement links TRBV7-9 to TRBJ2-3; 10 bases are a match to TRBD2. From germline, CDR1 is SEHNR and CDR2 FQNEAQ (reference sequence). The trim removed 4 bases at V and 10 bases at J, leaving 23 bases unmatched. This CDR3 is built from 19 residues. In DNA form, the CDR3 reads TGTGCCAGCAGCTCCCCCGGGGGTAGCGGGGGGACCTCCGTGAAGTCGCAGTATTTT. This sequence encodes CASSSPGGSGGTSVKSQYF.

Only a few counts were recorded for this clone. Here the CDR3 reads CASSEVLTGEAYNEQFF. The CDR3 bases are TGTGCCAGCAGTGAGGTCCTTACAGGGGAGGCCTACAATGAGCAGTTCTTC. The chain uses TRBV25-1 and TRBJ2-1; possible D gene TRBD1, 7 bases. Trimming stripped 3 bases from V and 2 bases from J, with 17 bases between. Germline assignment: CDR1 MGHDK and CDR2 SYGVNS. The CDR3 is 17 amino acids.

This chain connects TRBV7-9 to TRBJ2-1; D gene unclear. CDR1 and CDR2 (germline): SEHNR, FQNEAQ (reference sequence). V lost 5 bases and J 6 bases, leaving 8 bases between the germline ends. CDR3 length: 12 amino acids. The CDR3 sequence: CASSLSFNEQFF. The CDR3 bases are TGTGCCAGCAGCCTCTCGTTCAATGAGCAGTTCTTC.

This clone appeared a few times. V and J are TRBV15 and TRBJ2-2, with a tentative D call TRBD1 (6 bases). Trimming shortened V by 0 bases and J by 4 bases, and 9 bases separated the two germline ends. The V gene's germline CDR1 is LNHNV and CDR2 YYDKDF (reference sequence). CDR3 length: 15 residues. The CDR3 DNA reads TGTGCCACCAGCAGAGAGACAGGAGTCACCGGGGAGCTGTTTTTT. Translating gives CATSRETGVTGELFF.

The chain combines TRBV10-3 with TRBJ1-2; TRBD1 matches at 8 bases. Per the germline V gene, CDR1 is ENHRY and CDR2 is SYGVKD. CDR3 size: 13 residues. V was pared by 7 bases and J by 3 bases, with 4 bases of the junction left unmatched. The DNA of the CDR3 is TGTGCCATCAAAACAGGGGGGGACTATGGCTACACCTTC. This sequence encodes CAIKTGGDYGYTF.

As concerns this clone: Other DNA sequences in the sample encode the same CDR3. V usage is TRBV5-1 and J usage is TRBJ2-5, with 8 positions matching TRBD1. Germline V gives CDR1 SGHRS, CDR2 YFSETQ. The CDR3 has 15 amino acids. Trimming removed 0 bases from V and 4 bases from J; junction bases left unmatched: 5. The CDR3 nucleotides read TGCGCCAGCAGCTTGGGGACAGGGATTGGAGAGACCCAGTACTTC. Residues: CASSLGTGIGETQYF.

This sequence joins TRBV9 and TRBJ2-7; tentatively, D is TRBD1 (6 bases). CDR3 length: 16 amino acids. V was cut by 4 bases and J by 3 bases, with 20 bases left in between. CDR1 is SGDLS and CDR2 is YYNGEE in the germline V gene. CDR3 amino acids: CASSLRGDRSGYEQYF. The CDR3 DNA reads TGTGCCAGCAGCCTGAGAGGCGACAGGAGCGGCTACGAGCAGTACTTC.

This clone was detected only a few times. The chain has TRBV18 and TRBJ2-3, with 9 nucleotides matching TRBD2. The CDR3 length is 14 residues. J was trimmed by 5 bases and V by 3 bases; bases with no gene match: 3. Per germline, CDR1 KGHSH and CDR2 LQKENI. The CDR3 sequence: CASSPGTSLDTQYF. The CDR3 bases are TGTGCCAGCTCACCTGGGACTAGCTTAGATACGCAGTATTTT. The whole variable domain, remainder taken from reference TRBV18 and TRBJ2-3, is NAGVMQNPRHLVRRRGQEARLRCSPMKGHSHVYWYRQLPEEGLKFMVYLQKENIIDESGMPKERFSAEFPKEGPSILRIQQVVRGDSAAYFCASSPGTSLDTQYFGPGTRLTVL.

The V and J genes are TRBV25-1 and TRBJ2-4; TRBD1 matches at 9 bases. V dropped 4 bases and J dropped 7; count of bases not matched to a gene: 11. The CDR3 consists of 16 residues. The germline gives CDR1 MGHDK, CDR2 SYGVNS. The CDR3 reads CASSGPNRDRANIQYF. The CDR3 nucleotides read TGTGCCAGCAGTGGGCCGAACCGGGACAGGGCGAACATTCAGTACTTC.

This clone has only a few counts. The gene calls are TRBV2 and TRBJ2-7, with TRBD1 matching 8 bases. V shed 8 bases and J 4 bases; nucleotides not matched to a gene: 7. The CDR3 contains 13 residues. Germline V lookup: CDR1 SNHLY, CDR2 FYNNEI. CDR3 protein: CASGGQGGYEQYF. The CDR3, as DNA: TGTGCCAGCGGTGGACAGGGTGGATACGAGCAGTACTTC.

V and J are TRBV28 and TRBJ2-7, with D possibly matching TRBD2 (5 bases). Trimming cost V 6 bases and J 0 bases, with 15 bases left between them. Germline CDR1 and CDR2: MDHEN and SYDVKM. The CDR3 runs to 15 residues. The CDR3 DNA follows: TGTGCCAGCAGCCCGGGGAGCCCCAGCTCCTACGAGCAGTACTTC. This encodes CASSPGSPSSYEQYF.

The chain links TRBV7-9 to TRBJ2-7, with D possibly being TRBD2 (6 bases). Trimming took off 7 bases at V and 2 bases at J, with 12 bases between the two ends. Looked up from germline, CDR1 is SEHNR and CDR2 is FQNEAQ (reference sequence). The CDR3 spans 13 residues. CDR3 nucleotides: TGTGCCAGCACCATCGGGAGCCCCTACGAGCAGTACTTC. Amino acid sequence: CASTIGSPYEQYF.

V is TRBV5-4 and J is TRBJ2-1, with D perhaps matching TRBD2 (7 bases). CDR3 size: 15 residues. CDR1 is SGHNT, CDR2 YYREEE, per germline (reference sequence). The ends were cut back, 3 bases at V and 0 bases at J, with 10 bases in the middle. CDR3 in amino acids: CASSYGGRSYNEQFF. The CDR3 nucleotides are TGTGCCAGCAGCTACGGGGGGCGCTCCTACAATGAGCAGTTCTTC.

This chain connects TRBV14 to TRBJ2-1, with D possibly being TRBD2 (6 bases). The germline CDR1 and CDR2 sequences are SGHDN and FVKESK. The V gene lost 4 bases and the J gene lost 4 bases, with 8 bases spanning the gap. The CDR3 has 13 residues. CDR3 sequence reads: CASSRGAYNEQFF. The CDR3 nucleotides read TGTGCCAGCAGCCGCGGGGCGTACAATGAGCAGTTCTTC.

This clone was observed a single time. DNA for the CDR3: TGTGCCAGCAGTTACTCATGGACAGGGGTCTCCTACGAGCAGTACTTC. Amino acid sequence: CASSYSWTGVSYEQYF. The chain is built from TRBV6-5 and TRBJ2-7; 9 nucleotides agree with TRBD1. Germline assignment: CDR1 MNHEY and CDR2 SVGAGI. The trim removed 0 bases at V and 0 bases at J, leaving 3 bases unmatched. The CDR3 loop spans 16 amino acids.

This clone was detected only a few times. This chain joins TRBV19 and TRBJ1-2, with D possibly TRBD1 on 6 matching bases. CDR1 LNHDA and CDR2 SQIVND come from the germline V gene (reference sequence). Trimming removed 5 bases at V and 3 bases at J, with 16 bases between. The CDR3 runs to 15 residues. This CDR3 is CASSGDGGADYGYTF. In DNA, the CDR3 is TGTGCCAGTAGTGGAGATGGGGGCGCGGACTATGGCTACACCTTC.

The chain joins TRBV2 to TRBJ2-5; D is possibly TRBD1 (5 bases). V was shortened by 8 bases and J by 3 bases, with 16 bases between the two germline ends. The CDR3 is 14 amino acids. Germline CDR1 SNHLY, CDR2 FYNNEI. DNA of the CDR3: TGTGCCAGCGGGAAAGGGGCTGTGGAAGAGACCCAGTACTTC. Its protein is CASGKGAVEETQYF.